The clone carrying this T cell receptor beta chain was counted only a few times. This sample was included in a study of T cells in localized non-small cell lung cancer. The CDR3 covers 16 residues. Germline V gene sequence: CDR1 SGHVS, CDR2 FQNEAQ. Trimming stripped 0 bases from V and 0 bases from J, with 9 bases between. The assay was immunoSEQ multiplex PCR, and TCRdb's table has in-frame clones only and misses some. The table shows 35,000 or so clones, with roughly 89% occurring only once. Sequenced material: peripheral blood, taken before any cancer treatment. The V and J genes are TRBV7-8 and TRBJ2-1; D is uncertain. The origin of this receptor is a woman between 35 and 70 years old with stage I lung adenocarcinoma. CDR3 sequence: CASSLAVGSSYNEQFF. Written as DNA, the CDR3 is TGTGCCAGCAGCTTAGCGGTCGGTAGCTCCTACAATGAGCAGTTCTTC. Complete variable domain (other parts from reference TRBV7-8 and TRBJ2-1): GAGVSQSPRYKVAKRGQDVALRCDPISGHVSLFWYQQALGQGPEFLTYFQNEAQLDKSGLPSDRFFAERPEGSVSTLKIQRTQQEDSAVYLCASSLAVGSSYNEQFFGPGTRLTVL.